The clone carrying this T cell receptor (beta chain) was seen only once. The germline gives CDR1 MNHEY, CDR2 SVGAGI. The CDR3 is 13 amino acids. V dropped 6 bases and J dropped 7 bases, with 13 bases sitting between them. These data originate in a study of blood T cell repertoires in COVID-19. About the study: From the United States, Italy and Spain came samples of acute and convalescent COVID-19.

One Seattle source followed patients from active infection through their disease course. TCRdb keeps only in-frame clones here, not all; method: immunoSEQ multiplex PCR. The sample includes about 52,000 clones, 65% to 85% of them seen just once. This chain uses TRBV6-5 with TRBJ2-1; a possible D gene is TRBD2 (6 bases). The sequence was obtained from a woman of 80 years or more with COVID-19, enrolled during active disease. Input material: peripheral blood. The CDR3 loop reads CASRGGTGNEQFF. The DNA for the CDR3 is TGTGCCAGCAGGGGCGGGACGGGGAATGAGCAGTTCTTC.